The 15 T cell receptor beta chains below were found in one sample sequenced in a study of control samples from healthy donors and cancer patients. TCRdb's table, derived via immunoSEQ multiplex PCR, lists solely in-frame clones and lacks some. The sample includes about 190,000 clones, about 90% of them seen just once. Material for sequencing was blood. The receptors originated from a man younger than 40 in good health.

This chain links TRBV5-1 with TRBJ1-2, with TRBD1 identical over 12 bases. With V trimmed by 4 bases and J by 4 bases, 5 bases remained unmatched. In germline, CDR1 is SGHRS, CDR2 YFSETQ. The CDR3 extends over 15 amino acids. The CDR3 loop reads CASSVGQGAVYGYTF. The CDR3 DNA reads as TGCGCCAGCAGCGTGGGACAGGGGGCGGTCTATGGCTACACCTTC.

The rearrangement links TRBV19 to TRBJ1-2; the match to TRBD1 covers 8 bases. The CDR3 contains 17 residues. Trimming removed 5 bases from V and 1 base from J; junction bases left unmatched: 12. CDR1 is LNHDA, CDR2 SQIVND, per germline (reference sequence). The CDR3 reads CASSLRATGVDNYGYTF. As DNA, the CDR3 is TGTGCCAGTAGTCTTCGCGCGACAGGGGTTGATAACTATGGCTACACCTTC.

The V gene is TRBV5-4, the J gene TRBJ2-2; 7 bases align to TRBD1. This CDR3 has 14 amino acids. Trimming cost V 9 bases and J 4 bases; bases outside gene matches: 9. CDR1 SGHNT and CDR2 YYREEE come from the germline V gene (reference sequence). The CDR3 DNA sequence: TGTGCCACGAGTACAGGGGAAAGCACCGGGGAGCTGTTTTTT. This codes for CATSTGESTGELFF.

This chain uses TRBV2 with TRBJ1-2, with TRBD1 matching 7 bases. This CDR3 has 21 amino acids. Germline V gene data show CDR1 as SNHLY and CDR2 as FYNNEI. With 6 bases clipped from V and 1 base from J, the junction kept 26 bases outside the gene matches. The CDR3 loop is CASSQPLGTDPRLLLNYGYTF. CDR3 DNA sequence: TGTGCCAGCAGCCAACCCCTAGGGACAGATCCACGACTCCTTCTTAACTATGGCTACACCTTC. The variable domain in full, completed from reference TRBV2 and TRBJ1-2, reads EPEVTQTPSHQVTQMGQEVILRCVPISNHLYFYWYRQILGQKVEFLVSFYNNEISEKSEIFDDQFSVERPDGSNFTLKIRSTKLEDSAMYFCASSQPLGTDPRLLLNYGYTFGSGTRLTVV.

This sequence joins TRBV7-9 and TRBJ1-2; TRBD1 matches 9 bases. With V trimmed by 5 bases and J by 4 bases, 5 bases remained unmatched. Germline V lookup: CDR1 SEHNR, CDR2 FQNEAQ (reference sequence). The CDR3 sequence is 14 residues long. DNA for the CDR3: TGTGCCAGCAGCCGGGACAGGGACGGCTATGGCTACACCTTC. Translating gives CASSRDRDGYGYTF.

The rearrangement joins TRBV9 to TRBJ2-7; 7 nucleotides align to TRBD2. The CDR3 is 15 amino acids. The ends lost 0 bases at V and 5 bases at J; junction bases unmatched: 8. Germline CDR1 and CDR2: SGDLS and YYNGEE. CDR3 sequence: CASSVGAAGNDEQYF. CDR3 coding DNA: TGTGCCAGCAGCGTAGGGGCAGCGGGGAACGACGAGCAGTACTTC.

V gene TRBV11-2 combines with J gene TRBJ1-2, with D perhaps matching TRBD1 (5 bases). V dropped 2 bases and J dropped 8 bases, with 15 bases sitting between them. The CDR3 covers 14 residues. From germline, CDR1 is SGHAT and CDR2 FQNNGV. CDR3 amino acids: CASSLIQGFVGYTF. DNA for the CDR3: TGTGCCAGCAGCTTAATCCAGGGCTTCGTGGGCTACACCTTC.

The table lists this clone with a count of one. The genes are TRBV12-3 or TRBV12-4 and TRBJ1-2; D possibly corresponds to TRBD1 (6 bases). V lost 5 bases, J lost 2 bases, and 9 bases lay in between. This CDR3 has 13 amino acids. CDR3 DNA: TGTGCCAGCAGTAACAGGGAGAACTATGGCTACACCTTC. It yields the protein CASSNRENYGYTF.

The chain links TRBV7-2 to TRBJ2-1; no firm D call. Germline V gene data show CDR1 as SGHTA and CDR2 as FQGNSA. Between the trimmed V and J ends, which lost 4 bases and 2 bases, there was a span of 9 bases. CDR3 size: 14 residues. Here the CDR3 DNA reads TGTGCCAGCAGCTCCTTATTAGCCTACAATGAGCAGTTCTTC. It codes for CASSSLLAYNEQFF. Using reference TRBV7-2 and TRBJ2-1 for the parts outside the CDR3, the full variable domain is GAGVSQSPSNKVTEKGKDVELRCDPISGHTALYWYRQSLGQGLEFLIYFQGNSAPDKSGLPSDRFSAERTGGSVSTLTIQRTQQEDSAVYLCASSSLLAYNEQFFGPGTRLTVL.

V gene TRBV29-1 combines with J gene TRBJ1-4; TRBD1 is a possible D gene (6 bases). Between the trimmed V and J ends, which lost 3 bases and 2 bases, there was a span of 13 bases. The CDR3 has 15 residues. CDR1 is SQVTM, CDR2 ANQGSEA, per germline. CDR3 sequence reads: CSVDVGGGTNEKLFF. The CDR3 DNA is TGCAGCGTTGATGTAGGGGGTGGCACTAATGAAAAACTGTTTTTT.

This clone was seen only once. This chain uses TRBV10-2 with TRBJ2-1, with D possibly TRBD2 on 5 matching bases. V dropped 5 bases and J dropped 3 bases, with 14 bases sitting between them. Germline CDR1 reads WSHSY; CDR2 reads SAAADI. The CDR3 has 15 amino acids. This chain's CDR3 is CASSSVANLYNEQFF. CDR3 sequence (DNA): TGCGCCAGCAGTTCTGTAGCGAACCTCTACAATGAGCAGTTCTTC.

The chain couples TRBV7-9 to TRBJ1-5; 8 bases align to TRBD1. CDR1 and CDR2 from the germline V gene are SEHNR and FQNEAQ (reference sequence). This CDR3 comprises 13 residues. The ends lost 1 base at V and 13 bases at J; junction bases unmatched: 6. CDR3 in DNA: TGTGCCAGCAGCTTAGAGGGGGGGACAGGACAGCATTTT. It yields the protein CASSLEGGTGQHF.

The rearrangement joins TRBV9 to TRBJ1-2; D might be TRBD1 (6 bases). The CDR3 consists of 15 residues. Germline lookup yields CDR1 SGDLS and CDR2 YYNGEE. The V and J ends lost 3 bases and 3 bases respectively, with 15 bases between them. In DNA, the CDR3 is TGTGCCAGCAGCGCAAGACAGGTGCTACACTATGGCTACACCTTC. Translating gives CASSARQVLHYGYTF. The complete variable domain, with remaining parts taken from reference TRBV9 and TRBJ1-2, reads DSGVTQTPKHLITATGQRVTLRCSPRSGDLSVYWYQQSLDQGLQFLIQYYNGEERAKGNILERFSAQQFPDLHSELNLSSLELGDSALYFCASSARQVLHYGYTFGSGTRLTVV.

This chain links TRBV24-1 with TRBJ2-2; the match to TRBD1 covers 11 bases. From germline, CDR1 is KGHDR and CDR2 SFDVKD. Trimming took 2 bases from V and 5 from J; bases not matched to a gene: 12. This CDR3 is built from 19 residues. In DNA form, the CDR3 reads TGTGCCACCAGTGATTCACGGACAGGGGGCCGGACGGTAACCGGGGAGCTGTTTTTT. This encodes CATSDSRTGGRTVTGELFF.

The rearrangement joins TRBV12-3 or TRBV12-4 to TRBJ1-3; D is undetermined. The CDR3 extends over 13 amino acids. Trimming stripped 3 bases from V and 4 bases from J, with 7 bases between. CDR3 in amino acids: CASSLKQGNTIYF. The CDR3 DNA is TGTGCCAGCAGTTTGAAACAGGGAAACACCATATATTTT.